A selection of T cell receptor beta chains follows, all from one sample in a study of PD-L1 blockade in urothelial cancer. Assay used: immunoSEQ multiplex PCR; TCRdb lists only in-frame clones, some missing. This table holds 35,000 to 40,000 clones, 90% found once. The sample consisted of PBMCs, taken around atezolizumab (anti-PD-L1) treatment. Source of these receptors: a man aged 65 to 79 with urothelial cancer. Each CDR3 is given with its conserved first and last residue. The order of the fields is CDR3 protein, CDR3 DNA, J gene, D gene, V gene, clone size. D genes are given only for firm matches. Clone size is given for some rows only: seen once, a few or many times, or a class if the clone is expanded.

CASRPTGSGSTEAFF,TGTGCCAGCAGGCCAACAGGGTCGGGAAGCACTGAAGCTTTCTTT,TRBJ1-1,.,TRBV28,.
CASSLGTGVVNEQFF,TGCGCCAGCAGCTTGGGGACAGGGGTTGTCAATGAGCAGTTCTTC,TRBJ2-1,TRBD1,TRBV5-1,.
CASSFSGLAGIQETQYF,TGTGCCAGCAGCTTTTCTGGACTAGCGGGGATACAAGAGACCCAGTACTTC,TRBJ2-5,TRBD2,TRBV7-8,.
CASSLGSGNPTDTQYF,TGCGCCAGCAGCTTGGGTAGCGGAAACCCCACAGATACGCAGTATTTT,TRBJ2-3,.,TRBV5-1,.
CASSVGRTAATNEKLFF,TGTGCCAGCAGCGTAGGAAGGACAGCAGCAACTAATGAAAAACTGTTTTTT,TRBJ1-4,.,TRBV9,once
CASRFRADTGELFF,TGTGCCAGTCGGTTCAGGGCGGACACCGGGGAGCTGTTTTTT,TRBJ2-2,.,TRBV7-3,.
CASSLSYSGSSYNEQFF,TGTGCCAGCAGCTTATCCTATAGCGGTAGCTCCTACAATGAGCAGTTCTTC,TRBJ2-1,.,TRBV7-8,.
CASSLAITNTGELFF,TGCGCCAGCAGCTTGGCCATAACTAACACCGGGGAGCTGTTTTTT,TRBJ2-2,.,TRBV5-1,.
CASSSDRLGYGYTF,TGTGCCAGCAGCAGCGACAGGCTTGGCTATGGCTACACCTTC,TRBJ1-2,.,TRBV7-8,.
CASSLDRAGTDTQYF,TGCGCCAGCAGCTTGGACAGGGCCGGCACAGATACGCAGTATTTT,TRBJ2-3,.,TRBV5-1,.
CASSQGDRADTQYF,TGCGCCAGCAGCCAAGGGGACAGGGCAGATACGCAGTATTTT,TRBJ2-3,TRBD1,TRBV4-1,.
CASSFSDGVRYEQYF,TGTGCCAGCAGTTTTTCCGACGGGGTTAGGTACGAGCAGTACTTC,TRBJ2-7,.,TRBV28,once
CASKPLFTDTQYF,TGTGCCAGCAAGCCGTTGTTCACAGATACGCAGTATTTT,TRBJ2-3,.,TRBV27,once
CASSATGNEQYF,TGCGCCAGCAGCGCTACAGGGAACGAGCAGTACTTC,TRBJ2-7,.,TRBV5-1,.
CASSLMVSSGSSETQYF,TGTGCCAGCAGTTTAATGGTGTCAAGCGGCAGTTCAGAGACCCAGTACTTC,TRBJ2-5,.,TRBV28,.
CASSLGGQGNEQFF,TGTGCCAGCAGCTTAGGGGGACAGGGGAATGAGCAGTTCTTC,TRBJ2-1,TRBD1,TRBV7-3,.
CASSELRGLEQYF,TGTGCCAGCAGTGAACTCAGGGGGCTCGAGCAGTACTTC,TRBJ2-7,TRBD1,TRBV6-1,.
CASSGSWRDTQYF,TGTGCCAGCAGCGGGTCGTGGAGAGATACGCAGTATTTT,TRBJ2-3,.,TRBV7-2,.
CAWRGPGQTIYGYTF,TGTGCCTGGAGGGGGCCGGGACAGACGATCTATGGCTACACCTTC,TRBJ1-2,TRBD1,TRBV30,.
CASSPGQGVTEAFF,TGCGCCAGCAGCCCGGGACAGGGTGTCACTGAAGCTTTCTTT,TRBJ1-1,TRBD1,TRBV5-1,.
CASSYRGVSYNEQFF,TGTGCCAGCAGTTACCGCGGGGTCTCCTACAATGAGCAGTTCTTC,TRBJ2-1,.,TRBV6-5,.
CASSPLAGGLTDTQYF,TGTGCCAGCAGCCCCCTAGCGGGAGGCCTCACAGATACGCAGTATTTT,TRBJ2-3,TRBD2,TRBV11-2,.
CASSQAGANYGYTF,TGTGCCAGCAGCCAGGCCGGGGCTAACTATGGCTACACCTTC,TRBJ1-2,.,TRBV4-2,.
CASSPGTGITGELFF,TGTGCCAGCAGCCCCGGGACAGGGATCACCGGGGAGCTGTTTTTT,TRBJ2-2,TRBD1,TRBV5-5,.
CASSLAGTGGGYTF,TGCGCCAGCAGCTTGGCTGGGACAGGCGGGGGCTACACCTTC,TRBJ1-2,TRBD1,TRBV5-1,.
CASSDRTGTNEKLFF,TGTGCCAGCAGTGACCGGACAGGGACTAATGAAAAACTGTTTTTT,TRBJ1-4,TRBD1,TRBV5-4,.
CASSVDVRSGRADNEQFF,TGTGCCAGCAGCGTAGATGTGAGGAGCGGGAGGGCCGACAATGAGCAGTTCTTC,TRBJ2-1,TRBD2,TRBV9,.